The entry that follows covers one T cell receptor beta chain sequence. This sample was included in a study of blood T cell repertoires in COVID-19. Background on the study: The United States, Italy and Spain were the sources of the acute and convalescent COVID-19 samples. The cDNA or gDNA used as material had been derived from T cells, B-cell-depleted T cells, or PBMCs.

Source study methods: Nucleated cell number was recorded as an estimate derived from reference gene primer amplification. TCRdb's copy holds only in-frame clones and misses some; the assay was immunoSEQ multiplex PCR. The D gene and trimming were derived from the DNA, and the V and J assignments and clone size from that table. This sample has fewer than 250,000 clones, with about 87% found just once. The CDR3 contains 13 residues. CDR1 and CDR2 from the germline V gene are MRHNA and SNTAGT. Unmatched junction bases numbered 8, after V lost 4 bases and J lost 12 bases. The V call is TRBV6-4, the J call TRBJ1-1, with 10 bases identical to TRBD1. Source material: peripheral blood. This receptor was taken from a man in his fifties or sixties with acute or convalescent COVID-19. The CDR3: CASSAQGQGETFF. DNA for the CDR3: TGTGCCAGCAGTGCCCAAGGACAGGGGGAGACTTTCTTT.